This T cell receptor (beta chain) was identified in a study of Ad26.COV2.S vaccination and SARS-CoV-2 variants. The wider study: Intramuscularly, Ad26.COV2.S was given either once or twice, 56 days apart. The study's findings and limits: Reported post-vaccination CD8+ and CD4+ T cell responses to spike showed substantial breadth. Among vaccine recipients, spike-specific TCR breadth exceeded that of placebo recipients.

A remark on this clone: The antigen remains undetermined.

V lost 6 bases to trimming and J lost 8 bases, with 13 bases between them. The CDR3 totals 12 residues. The germline CDR1 and CDR2 sequences are SGHAT and FQNNGV. Using immunoSEQ multiplex PCR, the repertoire was profiled, and TCRdb retains in-frame clones only, with some absent. The sample records around 300,000 clones, about 86% being singletons. Documented treatment: some 20 received Ad26.COV2.S at low or high dose, single or two shots; roughly five received placebo; per-sample allocation not given. Sampling was done on day 63 after the first vaccine or placebo injection. Whoever gave the sample was an adult aged 18-55 years in Boston.

This TCR came from a person between 18 and 65 years old who received the Ad26.COV2.S COVID-19 vaccine or a placebo. This rearrangement joins TRBV11-2 to TRBJ1-2; D remains ambiguous. Sequenced material: peripheral blood, taken in a trial of Ad26.COV2.S vaccine versus placebo. For the CDR3, the DNA is TGTGCCAGCAGGGAGGAGGTAGGGGGCTACACCTTC. Translation: CASREEVGGYTF.